Presented here are 19 T cell receptor beta chains from one specimen sequenced in a study of blood T cell repertoires in COVID-19. Clones were sequenced by immunoSEQ multiplex PCR, and TCRdb holds only the in-frame ones, with some missing. The data hold about 210,000 clones, with roughly nine tenths observed a single time. Input material: PBMCs or T cells enriched from blood (not recorded which). All receptors come from a woman in her late teens or twenties who had recovered from COVID-19.

The rearrangement uses TRBV13 and TRBJ2-5, with a tentative D call TRBD2 (6 bases). This CDR3 spans 14 amino acids. Germline CDR1 PRHDT, CDR2 FYEKMQ (reference sequence). With 5 bases removed from V and 4 bases from J, the gap between germline ends came to 14 bases. The CDR3 DNA sequence: TGTGCCAGCAGCCGCGGAGGGGCGGGAGAGACCCAGTACTTC. This translates into CASSRGGAGETQYF.

This clone has only a few counts. The V call is TRBV9, the J call TRBJ1-2; D is possibly TRBD1 (5 bases). This CDR3 has 14 residues. With 4 bases removed from V and 2 bases from J, the gap between germline ends came to 12 bases. The germline V gene encodes CDR1 SGDLS and CDR2 YYNGEE. The CDR3 sequence: CASSTGGSNYGYTF. CDR3 DNA sequence: TGTGCCAGCAGCACCGGGGGGTCGAACTATGGCTACACCTTC.

The gene calls are TRBV28 and TRBJ2-2; 8 bases fit TRBD2. CDR1 is MDHEN and CDR2 is SYDVKM in the germline V gene. The CDR3 is 15 residues long. The junction had 2 bases not matched to a gene; V was cut back by 5 bases and J by 0 bases. DNA for the CDR3: TGTGCCAGCAGTGTAGCGGGGTCGAACACCGGGGAGCTGTTTTTT. Its translation: CASSVAGSNTGELFF.

This chain links TRBV10-3 with TRBJ1-2, with 7 nucleotides matching TRBD1. The germline V gene has CDR1 ENHRY and CDR2 SYGVKD. V shed 4 bases, J shed 7 bases, and the junction held 6 bases outside the gene matches. CDR3 length: 13 residues. As DNA, the CDR3 is TGTGCCATCAGTGTCGACAGGGTAGCTGGCTACACCTTC. It codes for CAISVDRVAGYTF.

The chain employs TRBV27 and TRBJ2-7; D might be TRBD2 (5 bases). CDR1 is MNHEY and CDR2 is SMNVEV in the germline V gene (reference sequence). V lost 0 bases, J lost 3 bases, and 12 bases lay in between. The CDR3 loop spans 15 amino acids. CDR3 sequence (DNA): TGTGCCAGCAGTTTATCTAATAACGGGATCTACGAGCAGTACTTC. Translated, it gives CASSLSNNGIYEQYF.

CDR3 protein: CASRVDNSGNTIYF. As DNA, the CDR3 is TGTGCCAGCAGGGTCGACAACTCTGGAAACACCATATATTTT. This chain joins TRBV2 and TRBJ1-3; D not resolved. The CDR3 runs to 14 residues. Between the trimmed V and J ends, which lost 6 bases and 0 bases, there was a span of 9 bases. Germline CDR1 and CDR2: SNHLY and FYNNEI.

CDR3 DNA sequence: TGTGCCAGCAGCCAAACTAGCGGGGGGGCCCATGAGCAGTTCTTC. Its translation: CASSQTSGGAHEQFF. The rearrangement joins TRBV3-1 (or the pseudogene TRBV3-2) to TRBJ2-1; 13 bases are a match to TRBD2. Germline loops: CDR1 LGHDT, CDR2 YNNKEL (reference sequence). V lost 2 bases, J lost 8 bases, and 3 bases stayed unmatched. The CDR3 totals 15 residues.

V is TRBV15 and J is TRBJ2-7; D remains ambiguous. The CDR3 contains 12 residues. Trimming removed 0 bases from V and 7 bases from J, with 7 bases in between. Germline values: CDR1 LNHNV, CDR2 YYDKDF (reference sequence). The CDR3 reads CATSRDLGEQYF. CDR3 DNA: TGTGCCACCAGCAGAGACCTAGGAGAGCAGTACTTC. The full variable domain, completed using reference TRBV15 and TRBJ2-7, is DAMVIQNPRYQVTQFGKPVTLSCSQTLNHNVMYWYQQKSSQAPKLLFHYYDKDFNNEADTPDNFQSRRPNTSFCFLDIRSPGLGDTAMYLCATSRDLGEQYFGPGTRLTVT.

V usage is TRBV2 and J usage is TRBJ1-1; D is possibly TRBD1 (6 bases). The V and J ends lost 2 bases and 5 bases respectively, with 12 bases between them. Germline CDR1 is SNHLY and CDR2 is FYNNEI. The CDR3 covers 14 residues. The CDR3 region is CASSELGGETEAFF. The CDR3 DNA sequence: TGTGCCAGCAGTGAACTAGGGGGTGAGACTGAAGCTTTCTTT.

The chain has TRBV3-1 (or the pseudogene TRBV3-2) and TRBJ2-1, with 9 bases identical to TRBD1. The CDR3 has 15 residues. The V gene end was trimmed by 5 bases and the J gene end by 2 bases; junction bases not matched to a gene: 4. Germline V gene data show CDR1 as LGHDT and CDR2 as YNNKEL (reference sequence). Written as DNA, the CDR3 is TGTGCCAGCAGCGCAACAGGGGGCGCCTACAATGAGCAGTTCTTC. This sequence encodes CASSATGGAYNEQFF.

V and J are TRBV7-9 and TRBJ2-1; possibly TRBD2 for D (6 bases). CDR3 size: 18 residues. Trimming removed 1 base from V and 0 bases from J, with 16 bases in between. Germline V lookup: CDR1 SEHNR, CDR2 FQNEAQ (reference sequence). CDR3 DNA: TGTGCCAGCAGCTTAGACCGGTTCGGGAGCCACTCCTACAATGAGCAGTTCTTC. Translating gives CASSLDRFGSHSYNEQFF.

This chain links TRBV9 with TRBJ1-5, with TRBD1 as a possible D gene (6 bases). V lost 4 bases and J 3 bases, leaving 14 bases between the germline ends. CDR1 is SGDLS, CDR2 YYNGEE, per germline. CDR3 length equals 15 residues. The CDR3 protein is CASSSPGHANQPQHF. The CDR3 nucleotides read TGTGCCAGCAGCTCGCCGGGACACGCCAATCAGCCCCAGCATTTT.

The J gene is TRBJ1-4, the V gene TRBV5-1; 10 bases are a match to TRBD1. The CDR3 runs 18 residues. Looked up from germline, CDR1 is SGHRS and CDR2 is YFSETQ. Unmatched junction bases numbered 13, after V lost 3 bases and J lost 5 bases. DNA of the CDR3: TGCGCCAGCAGCTCTCCGGGACAGGGGAATCTCATGAATGAAAAACTGTTTTTT. Its protein product is CASSSPGQGNLMNEKLFF.

This clone is a singleton in its sample. This chain links TRBV7-9 with TRBJ1-1; D ambiguous. The ends were cut back, 2 bases at V and 4 bases at J, with 11 bases in the middle. Germline CDR1 SEHNR, CDR2 FQNEAQ (reference sequence). The CDR3 is 14 amino acids. CDR3 nucleotides: TGTGCCAGCAGCTTATCCGGAGGAATCACTGAAGCTTTCTTT. Its protein is CASSLSGGITEAFF.

This chain links TRBV2 with TRBJ1-5; D gene unclear. This CDR3 has 13 amino acids. Looked up from germline, CDR1 is SNHLY and CDR2 is FYNNEI. The ends were cut back, 6 bases at V and 3 bases at J, with 9 bases in the middle. CDR3 DNA sequence: TGTGCCAGCAGGTCGGACTACAATCAGCCCCAGCATTTT. Residues: CASRSDYNQPQHF. Full variable domain (missing parts from reference TRBV2 and TRBJ1-5): EPEVTQTPSHQVTQMGQEVILRCVPISNHLYFYWYRQILGQKVEFLVSFYNNEISEKSEIFDDQFSVERPDGSNFTLKIRSTKLEDSAMYFCASRSDYNQPQHFGDGTRLSIL.

The chain joins TRBV24-1 to TRBJ2-5; a weak D match, TRBD1 (5 bases). Trimming pared 6 bases from V and 2 bases from J, leaving 12 bases between. Germline V gene sequence: CDR1 KGHDR, CDR2 SFDVKD. This CDR3 comprises 14 residues. This CDR3 reads CATSSGFRQETQYF. CDR3 sequence (DNA): TGTGCCACCAGTTCAGGGTTCCGGCAAGAGACCCAGTACTTC.

The genes are TRBV7-6 and TRBJ2-2; 8 nucleotides agree with TRBD1. The CDR3 extends over 17 amino acids. The germline gives CDR1 SGHVS, CDR2 FNYEAQ. The V segment lost 1 base and the J segment 5 bases; nucleotides outside the gene matches: 9. CDR3 loop: CASSLEAGGGETGELFF. In DNA form, the CDR3 reads TGTGCCAGCAGCTTAGAGGCAGGGGGCGGTGAAACCGGGGAGCTGTTTTTT.

The chain couples TRBV5-1 to TRBJ1-2; 9 bases are a match to TRBD1. Trimming cost V 4 bases and J 4 bases; bases outside gene matches: 5. Germline CDR1 reads SGHRS; CDR2 reads YFSETQ. The CDR3 spans 14 residues. Here the CDR3 reads CASSLSTGGYGYTF. DNA of the CDR3: TGCGCCAGCAGCCTATCGACAGGGGGCTATGGCTACACCTTC. The full variable domain, its missing parts supplied by reference TRBV5-1 and TRBJ1-2, is KAGVTQTPRYLIKTRGQQVTLSCSPISGHRSVSWYQQTPGQGLQFLFEYFSETQRNKGNFPGRFSGRQFSNSRSEMNVSTLELGDSALYLCASSLSTGGYGYTFGSGTRLTVV.

This rearrangement joins TRBV16 to TRBJ2-3, with 15 bases identical to TRBD2. Germline-derived CDR1 and CDR2 are KGHSY and FQNENV. This CDR3 is built from 19 residues. V dropped 0 bases and J dropped 7; count of bases not matched to a gene: 11. CDR3 nucleotide sequence: TGTGCCAGCAGCCAATCCACGGGACTAGCGGGGGGACAAGGGAATACGCAGTATTTT. This codes for CASSQSTGLAGGQGNTQYF.